Described below is a single TCR beta chain sequence and its context. Method: immunoSEQ multiplex PCR; TCRdb's copy keeps in-frame clones and lacks some. The profile shows approximately 69,000 clones, more than 70% of them singletons. The source of the sample is a study of OX40 agonist ivuxolimab in advanced cancers. The CDR3 spans 16 residues. Germline V gene lookup returns CDR1 LNHDA and CDR2 SQIVND (reference sequence). V lost 5 bases and J lost 3; bases outside the gene matches: 12. The sequences come from CD4+ or CD8+ T cells sorted from blood, collected in a trial of the OX40 agonist ivuxolimab. The receptor's source is an adult with an advanced solid tumor such as melanoma, head and neck, liver or kidney cancer. The V gene is TRBV19, the J gene TRBJ1-2; 7 bases fit TRBD1. The CDR3 region has the DNA TGTGCCAGTAGTGAACCCCTGGGACAGATCTACTATGGCTACACCTTC. This codes for CASSEPLGQIYYGYTF.